This T cell receptor (beta chain) was sequenced in a study of a mutant IDH1 vaccine in newly diagnosed glioma. Study-level information: Averaging about 37 years of age, treated patients were roughly 60% male and 37.5% female. Standard pretreatment was either radiotherapy, temozolomide, or, for most, radiochemotherapy with temozolomide.

Method: immunoSEQ multiplex PCR; TCRdb's copy keeps in-frame clones and lacks some. The profile shows approximately 70,000 clones, less than 85% of them singletons. Points on this clone: Its antigen is unidentified.

Time point denoted: baseline, week 1 (first vaccination visit). Stated treatment: pre-vaccination baseline after standard-of-care therapy. The donors had new WHO grade 3 or 4 astrocytomas; these were IDH1-mutant and ATRX-lost. The CDR3 runs 14 residues. CDR1 is GTSNPN, CDR2 SVGIG, per germline (reference sequence). With V trimmed by 1 base and J by 8 bases, 9 bases remained unmatched. Findings and caveats of the study: Vaccine-induced immune responses occurred in 90% to 95% of patients.

The source is a man aged 50 or older with glioma. The rearrangement links TRBV30 to TRBJ2-3; 7 nucleotides match TRBD2. This specimen was PBMCs, taken from a glioma patient treated with radiotherapy, temozolomide or both. CDR3 bases: TGTGCCTGGAGTGGGACTAGGGCAAGGGGTACGCAGTATTTT. This sequence encodes CAWSGTRARGTQYF.